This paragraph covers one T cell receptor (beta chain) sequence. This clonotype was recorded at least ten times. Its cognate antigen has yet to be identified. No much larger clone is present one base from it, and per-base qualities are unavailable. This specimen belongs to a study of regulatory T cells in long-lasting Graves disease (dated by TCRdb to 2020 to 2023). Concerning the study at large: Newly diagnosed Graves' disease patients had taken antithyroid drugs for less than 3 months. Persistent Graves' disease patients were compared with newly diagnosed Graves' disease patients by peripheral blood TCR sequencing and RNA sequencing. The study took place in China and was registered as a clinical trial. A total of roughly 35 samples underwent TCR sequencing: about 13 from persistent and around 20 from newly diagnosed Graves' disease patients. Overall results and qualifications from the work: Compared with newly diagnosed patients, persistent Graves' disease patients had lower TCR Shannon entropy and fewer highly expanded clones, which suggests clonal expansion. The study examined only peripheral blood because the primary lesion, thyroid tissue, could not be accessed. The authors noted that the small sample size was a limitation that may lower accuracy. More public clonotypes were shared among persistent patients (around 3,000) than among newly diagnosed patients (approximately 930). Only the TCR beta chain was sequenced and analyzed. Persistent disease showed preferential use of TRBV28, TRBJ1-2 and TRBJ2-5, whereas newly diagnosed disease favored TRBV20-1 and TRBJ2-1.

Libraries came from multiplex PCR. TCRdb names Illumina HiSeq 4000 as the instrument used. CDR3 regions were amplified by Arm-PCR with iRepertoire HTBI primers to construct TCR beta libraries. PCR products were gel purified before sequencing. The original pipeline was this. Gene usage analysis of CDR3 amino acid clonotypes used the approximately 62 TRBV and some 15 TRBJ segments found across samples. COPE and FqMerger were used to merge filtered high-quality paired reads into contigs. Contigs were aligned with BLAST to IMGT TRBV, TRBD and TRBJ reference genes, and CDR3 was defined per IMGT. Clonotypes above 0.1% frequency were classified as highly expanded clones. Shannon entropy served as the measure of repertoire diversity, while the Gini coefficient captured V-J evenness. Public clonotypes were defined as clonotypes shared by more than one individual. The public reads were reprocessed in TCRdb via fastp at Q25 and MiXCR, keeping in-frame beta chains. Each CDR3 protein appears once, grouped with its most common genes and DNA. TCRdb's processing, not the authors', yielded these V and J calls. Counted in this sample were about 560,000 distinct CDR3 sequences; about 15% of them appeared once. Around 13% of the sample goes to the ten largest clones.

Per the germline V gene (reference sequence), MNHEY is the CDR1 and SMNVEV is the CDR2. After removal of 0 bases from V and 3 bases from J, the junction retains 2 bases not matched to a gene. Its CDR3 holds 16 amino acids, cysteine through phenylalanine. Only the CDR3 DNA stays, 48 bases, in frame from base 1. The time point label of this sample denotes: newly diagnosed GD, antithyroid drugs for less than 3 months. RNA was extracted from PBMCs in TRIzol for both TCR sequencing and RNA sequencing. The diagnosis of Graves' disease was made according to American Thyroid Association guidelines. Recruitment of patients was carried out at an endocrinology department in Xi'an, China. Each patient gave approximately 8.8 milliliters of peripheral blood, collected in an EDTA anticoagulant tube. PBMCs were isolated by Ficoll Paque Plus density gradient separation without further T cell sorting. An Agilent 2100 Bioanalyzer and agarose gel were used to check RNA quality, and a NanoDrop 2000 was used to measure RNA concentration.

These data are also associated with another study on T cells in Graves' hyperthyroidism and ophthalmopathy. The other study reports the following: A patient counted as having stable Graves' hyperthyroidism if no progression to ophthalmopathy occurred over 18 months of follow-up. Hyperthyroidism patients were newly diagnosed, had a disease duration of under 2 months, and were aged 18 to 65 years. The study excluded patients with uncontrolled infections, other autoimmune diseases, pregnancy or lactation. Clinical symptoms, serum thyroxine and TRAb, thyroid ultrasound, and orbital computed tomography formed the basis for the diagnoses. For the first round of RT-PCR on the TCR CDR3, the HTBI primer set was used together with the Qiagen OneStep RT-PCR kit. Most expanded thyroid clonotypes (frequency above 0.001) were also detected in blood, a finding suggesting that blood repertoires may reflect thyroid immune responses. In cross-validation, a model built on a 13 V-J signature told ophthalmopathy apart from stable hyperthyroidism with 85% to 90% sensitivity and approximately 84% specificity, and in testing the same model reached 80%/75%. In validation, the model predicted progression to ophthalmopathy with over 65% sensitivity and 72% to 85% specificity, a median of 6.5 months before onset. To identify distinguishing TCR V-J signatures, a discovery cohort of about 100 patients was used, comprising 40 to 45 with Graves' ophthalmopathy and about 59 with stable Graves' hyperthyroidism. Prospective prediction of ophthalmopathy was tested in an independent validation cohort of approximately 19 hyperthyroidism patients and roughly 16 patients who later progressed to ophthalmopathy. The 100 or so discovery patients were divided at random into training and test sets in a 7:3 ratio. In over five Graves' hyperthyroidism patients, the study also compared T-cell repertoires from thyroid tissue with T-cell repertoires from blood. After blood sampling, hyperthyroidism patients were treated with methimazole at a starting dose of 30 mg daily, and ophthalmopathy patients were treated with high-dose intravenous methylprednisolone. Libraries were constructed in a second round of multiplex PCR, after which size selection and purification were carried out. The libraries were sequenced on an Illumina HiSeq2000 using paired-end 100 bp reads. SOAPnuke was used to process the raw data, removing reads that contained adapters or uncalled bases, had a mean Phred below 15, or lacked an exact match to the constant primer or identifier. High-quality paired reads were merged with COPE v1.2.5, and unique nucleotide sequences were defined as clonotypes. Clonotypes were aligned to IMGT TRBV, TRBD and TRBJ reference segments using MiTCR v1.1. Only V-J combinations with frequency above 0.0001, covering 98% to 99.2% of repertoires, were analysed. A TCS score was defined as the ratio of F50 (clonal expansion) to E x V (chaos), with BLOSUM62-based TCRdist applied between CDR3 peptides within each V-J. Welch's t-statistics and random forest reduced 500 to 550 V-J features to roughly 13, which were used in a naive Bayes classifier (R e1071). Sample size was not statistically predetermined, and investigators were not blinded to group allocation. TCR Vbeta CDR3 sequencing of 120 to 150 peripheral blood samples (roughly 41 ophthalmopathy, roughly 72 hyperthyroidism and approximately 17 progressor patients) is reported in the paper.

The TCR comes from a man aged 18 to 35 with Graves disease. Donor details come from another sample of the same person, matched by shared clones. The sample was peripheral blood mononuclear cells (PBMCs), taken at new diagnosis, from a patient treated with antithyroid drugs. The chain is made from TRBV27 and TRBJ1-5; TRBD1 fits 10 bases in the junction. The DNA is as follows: TGTGCCAGCAGTTTATCGACAGGGGGCTCCAATCAGCCCCAGCATTTT. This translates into CASSLSTGGSNQPQHF.